This T cell receptor beta chain was captured by sequencing in a study of blood T cell repertoires in COVID-19. The method was immunoSEQ multiplex PCR; TCRdb's version includes in-frame clones alone and lacks a portion of them. The data contain over 200,000 clones, approximately 82% of them singletons. The CDR3 consists of 14 residues. Trimming took off 0 bases at V and 9 bases at J, with 15 bases between the two ends. Germline CDR1 is GTSNPN and CDR2 is SVGIG (reference sequence). The V gene is TRBV30, the J gene TRBJ2-4; D is possibly TRBD1 (6 bases). The source of this sequence is a man older than 75 with acute or convalescent COVID-19. Sequencing was done on a sample of peripheral blood. CDR3 coding DNA: TGTGCCTGGAGTGTACTACAGGGTGGCGGCATTCAGTACTTC. Translated, it gives CAWSVLQGGGIQYF. The full variable domain, in which reference TRBV30 and TRBJ2-4 provide the parts outside the CDR3, is SQTIHQWPATLVQPVGSPLSLECTVEGTSNPNLYWYRQAAGRGLQLLFYSVGIGQISSEVPQNLSASRPQDRQFILSSKKLLLSDSGFYLCAWSVLQGGGIQYFGAGTRLSVL.